A selection of T cell receptor beta chains follows, all from one sample in a study of beta chain features in type 1 diabetes. TCRdb's table, derived via immunoSEQ multiplex PCR, lists solely in-frame clones and lacks some. The sample includes 400,000 to 600,000 clones, approximately 30% of them seen just once. Material for sequencing was naive CD4+ T cells from blood. The origin of the receptors is a man between 18 and 29 years old in good health. Both conserved end residues are part of each CDR3. The order of the fields is CDR3 DNA, CDR3 protein, V gene, clone size, J gene, D gene. D genes are given only for firm matches. Not all rows give a size; the values are once, few, many and, for expanded clones, a class.

CDR3nt: TGTGCCAGCAGCTTAACCCTAGGCCAAGAGACCCAGTACTTC
CDR3aa: CASSLTLGQETQYF
v_gene: TRBV7-6
abundance: once
j_gene: TRBJ2-5
d_gene: NA

CDR3nt: TGCGCCAGCAGCCAAGGCACGAGGTACTCCTACAATGAGCAGTTCTTC
CDR3aa: CASSQGTRYSYNEQFF
v_gene: TRBV4-3
abundance: few
j_gene: TRBJ2-1
d_gene: NA

CDR3nt: TGTGCCAGCGGTCTAGGATGGGCAGATACGCAGTATTTT
CDR3aa: CASGLGWADTQYF
v_gene: TRBV27
abundance: few
j_gene: TRBJ2-3
d_gene: NA

CDR3nt: TGTGCCAGCAGCCTAGGCGTGGCGGGAGTGAGTAATGAGCAGTTCTTC
CDR3aa: CASSLGVAGVSNEQFF
v_gene: TRBV7-6
abundance: NA
j_gene: TRBJ2-1
d_gene: TRBD2

CDR3nt: TGTGCCAGCAGCACAGCGGGACCGCGCTACGAGCAGTACTTC
CDR3aa: CASSTAGPRYEQYF
v_gene: TRBV28
abundance: few
j_gene: TRBJ2-7
d_gene: TRBD2

CDR3nt: TGTGCCAGCAGCGTGACAGGGGGCCCCTCCGAGCAGTACTTC
CDR3aa: CASSVTGGPSEQYF
v_gene: TRBV9
abundance: NA
j_gene: TRBJ2-7
d_gene: TRBD1

CDR3nt: TGTGCCAGCAGAATGAGACTAGCGGGAGCCTACAATGAGCAGTTCTTC
CDR3aa: CASRMRLAGAYNEQFF
v_gene: TRBV28
abundance: few
j_gene: TRBJ2-1
d_gene: TRBD2

CDR3nt: TGTGCCAGCAGTTACTCCCTACGGGAGGGGACAGATACGCAGTATTTT
CDR3aa: CASSYSLREGTDTQYF
v_gene: TRBV6-5
abundance: NA
j_gene: TRBJ2-3
d_gene: TRBD2

CDR3nt: TGTGCCAGCAGCTTAGGAGCTAGCTGGGGGACAGATACGCAGTATTTT
CDR3aa: CASSLGASWGTDTQYF
v_gene: TRBV7-2
abundance: NA
j_gene: TRBJ2-3
d_gene: NA

CDR3nt: TGTGCCTTGCGGGGGACTCAGAGGGGCACTGAAGCTTTCTTT
CDR3aa: CALRGTQRGTEAFF
v_gene: TRBV30
abundance: NA
j_gene: TRBJ1-1
d_gene: NA

CDR3nt: TGTGCCAGCAGCGTAGATGTCAATCAGCCCCAGCATTTT
CDR3aa: CASSVDVNQPQHF
v_gene: TRBV9
abundance: few
j_gene: TRBJ1-5
d_gene: NA

CDR3nt: TGTGCCTGGAAAGTTTTGGGGTCGTATGGCTACACCTTC
CDR3aa: CAWKVLGSYGYTF
v_gene: TRBV30
abundance: NA
j_gene: TRBJ1-2
d_gene: NA

CDR3nt: TGCAGTGCCAAGACATTTAACGAGCAGTACTTC
CDR3aa: CSAKTFNEQYF
v_gene: TRBV20-1
abundance: NA
j_gene: TRBJ2-7
d_gene: NA

CDR3nt: TGTGCCAGTAGTATAGACACCGCAGACGGATTGGAGCAGTACTTC
CDR3aa: CASSIDTADGLEQYF
v_gene: TRBV19
abundance: few
j_gene: TRBJ2-7
d_gene: NA

CDR3nt: TGCAGCGTCTACACGGGACTAGCGGACTACGAGCAGTACTTC
CDR3aa: CSVYTGLADYEQYF
v_gene: TRBV29-1
abundance: NA
j_gene: TRBJ2-7
d_gene: TRBD2

CDR3nt: TGTGCCAGCAGCCCAAGGAGAAGGGAGACCTACAATGAGCAGTTCTTC
CDR3aa: CASSPRRRETYNEQFF
v_gene: TRBV7-9
abundance: NA
j_gene: TRBJ2-1
d_gene: NA

CDR3nt: TGTGCCCGTAGTCCCCTGAGGGGTCCTGGGGCCAACGTCCTGACTTTC
CDR3aa: CARSPLRGPGANVLTF
v_gene: TRBV19
abundance: NA
j_gene: TRBJ2-6
d_gene: NA

CDR3nt: TGTGCCAGCATGGGGCCCAGGGGAAACGAGCAGTACTTC
CDR3aa: CASMGPRGNEQYF
v_gene: TRBV25-1
abundance: few
j_gene: TRBJ2-7
d_gene: NA

CDR3nt: TGTGCCAGCAGTACCCGGCGTGAGCAGTTCTTC
CDR3aa: CASSTRREQFF
v_gene: TRBV6-5
abundance: NA
j_gene: TRBJ2-1
d_gene: NA

CDR3nt: TGTGCCAGCAGCTTCCGGTCCGGGCTCGCTGGGGCCAACGTCCTGACTTTC
CDR3aa: CASSFRSGLAGANVLTF
v_gene: TRBV7-2
abundance: few
j_gene: TRBJ2-6
d_gene: NA

CDR3nt: TGTGCCAGCAGCTTAGAGCAGCGGGAGTTCAACAATGAGCAGTTCTTC
CDR3aa: CASSLEQREFNNEQFF
v_gene: TRBV7-8
abundance: NA
j_gene: TRBJ2-1
d_gene: TRBD2

CDR3nt: TGTGCCAGCAGCCCGGGACAGGGGGCGGTAAGCAATCAGCCCCAGCATTTT
CDR3aa: CASSPGQGAVSNQPQHF
v_gene: TRBV25-1
abundance: few
j_gene: TRBJ1-5
d_gene: TRBD1

CDR3nt: TGTGCCTGGAGTGAGGGACAGGGAACAGATACGCAGTATTTT
CDR3aa: CAWSEGQGTDTQYF
v_gene: TRBV30
abundance: NA
j_gene: TRBJ2-3
d_gene: TRBD1

CDR3nt: TGTGCCAGCAGCGCCCCGGGACTAGCGGGGAAAGAGACCCAGTACTTC
CDR3aa: CASSAPGLAGKETQYF
v_gene: TRBV4-2
abundance: NA
j_gene: TRBJ2-5
d_gene: TRBD2

CDR3nt: TGTGCCAGCCGGAGGGATCCTAACTATGGCTACACCTTC
CDR3aa: CASRRDPNYGYTF
v_gene: TRBV6-5
abundance: NA
j_gene: TRBJ1-2
d_gene: NA

CDR3nt: TGTGCCAGCAGCCAAGAACGCGCCTACGAGCAGTACTTC
CDR3aa: CASSQERAYEQYF
v_gene: TRBV4-2
abundance: few
j_gene: TRBJ2-7
d_gene: NA

CDR3nt: TGTGCCAGCAGTTACTCTACCGAGCAGTACTTC
CDR3aa: CASSYSTEQYF
v_gene: TRBV6-5
abundance: NA
j_gene: TRBJ2-7
d_gene: NA

CDR3nt: TGTGCCAGCACGGGACTCGGCGTGAACTATGGCTACACCTTC
CDR3aa: CASTGLGVNYGYTF
v_gene: TRBV6-6
abundance: few
j_gene: TRBJ1-2
d_gene: NA